This TCR beta chain was retrieved from a study of cytotoxic CD8 clonotypes in ibrutinib-treated CLL. For the study at large: Response sampling took place at median 12 months of treatment, range 6 to 36.

The targeted sequencing depth was 1 in 200,000 to 1 in 1 million T cells. Only in-frame clones appear in the TCRdb table, and some are missing; sequencing was by immunoSEQ multiplex PCR. The sample gives some 150,000 clones, about four fifths of which show up once; 10% to 15% is in the top ten. The CDR3 contains 15 residues. With 5 bases removed from V and 0 bases from J, the gap between germline ends came to 11 bases. The germline V gene encodes CDR1 LNHDA and CDR2 SQIVND (reference sequence). This TCR was sampled from a human donor with chronic lymphocytic leukemia. This chain joins TRBV19 and TRBJ2-1; D uncertain. This sample comprised PBMCs, obtained after 12 months of ibrutinib treatment. This CDR3 is CASSQQKSSYNEQFF. The CDR3 nucleotides are TGTGCCAGTAGTCAGCAGAAAAGCTCCTACAATGAGCAGTTCTTC.